These 24 T cell receptor beta chains share one sample of origin, sequenced in a study of beta chain features in type 1 diabetes. Since all of the isolated RNA was reverse transcribed, expressed TCRB transcripts were what got sequenced. Using immunoSEQ multiplex PCR, the repertoire was profiled, and TCRdb retains in-frame clones only, with some absent. The sample records around 280,000 clones, 15% being singletons. Study findings and constraints: When Type 1 diabetes patients were examined, their TCRB CDR3s proved moderately but significantly shorter in all four CD4+ subsets.

Antigens of these TCRs are unknown. Sequencing was carried out using naive CD4+ T cells from blood. These receptors were obtained from a man aged 18-30 years with type 1 diabetes.

J is TRBJ2-2 and V is TRBV5-6, with TRBD1 identical over 7 bases. The CDR3 is 14 residues long. The V segment lost 5 bases and the J segment 0 bases; nucleotides outside the gene matches: 1. The germline gives CDR1 SGHDT, CDR2 YYEEEE. CDR3 in DNA: TGTGCCAGCAGGGGGACAGCGAACACCGGGGAGCTGTTTTTT. It yields the protein CASRGTANTGELFF. The full variable domain, rest sourced from reference TRBV5-6 and TRBJ2-2, is DAGVTQSPTHLIKTRGQQVTLRCSPKSGHDTVSWYQQALGQGPQFIFQYYEEEERQRGNFPDRFSGHQFPNYSSELNVNALLLGDSALYLCASRGTANTGELFFGEGSRLTVL.

This clone was recorded a few times. The chain uses TRBV6-6 and TRBJ2-7, with 10 nucleotides matching TRBD2. V dropped 5 bases and J dropped 3; count of bases not matched to a gene: 7. The CDR3 runs to 15 residues. Germline CDR1 MNHNY, CDR2 SVGAGI (reference sequence). This chain's CDR3 is CASSQAGLAHYEQYF. For the CDR3, the DNA is TGTGCCAGCAGTCAGGCGGGACTAGCGCACTACGAGCAGTACTTC.

In this sample, this clone turned up a few times. The rearrangement joins TRBV2 to TRBJ1-2; D may be TRBD1 (6 bases). Germline V gives CDR1 SNHLY, CDR2 FYNNEI. CDR3 size: 13 residues. The germline V and J ends were trimmed by 10 bases and 2 bases, with 14 bases remaining between them. DNA of the CDR3: TGTGCCACGGACCTCACAGGGAACTATGGCTACACCTTC. Protein sequence: CATDLTGNYGYTF.

This clone turned up a few times. The V call is TRBV9, the J call TRBJ2-5; 12 bases are a match to TRBD1. This CDR3 has 17 residues. V lost 0 bases to trimming and J lost 1 base; unmatched junction nucleotides: 4. CDR1 and CDR2 from the germline V gene are SGDLS and YYNGEE. DNA for the CDR3: TGTGCCAGCAGCGTAGCGGGGGACAGGGGGCCCCAAGAGACCCAGTACTTC. It translates to CASSVAGDRGPQETQYF.

This clone was counted a few times. The CDR3, as DNA: TGTGCCAGCAGCTCCGGACTAGCGGGAGGTGAAAATGAGCAGTTCTTC. This sequence encodes CASSSGLAGGENEQFF. J is TRBJ2-1 and V is TRBV7-9, with 14 bases identical to TRBD2. The CDR3 consists of 16 residues. Germline CDR1 reads SEHNR; CDR2 reads FQNEAQ (reference sequence). Unmatched junction bases numbered 6, after V lost 4 bases and J lost 7 bases.

This clone has more than one count but fewer than ten. The V gene is TRBV21-1, the J gene TRBJ1-5; the table gives TRBD1 as D, unverified against the DNA. TRBV21-1 is tagged as a pseudogene. There are 13 residues in the CDR3. The CDR3 DNA reads TGTGCCAGCAGCAAAGAGGGGGATCAGCCCCAGCATTTT. Amino acid sequence: CASSKEGDQPQHF.

This clone was seen a handful of times. The genes are TRBV18 and TRBJ2-3, with D hard to call. CDR1 and CDR2 from the germline V gene are KGHSH and LQKENI. Trimming removed 0 bases at V and 6 bases at J, with 4 bases between. This CDR3 is built from 12 residues. CDR3: CASSPPSDTQYF. The CDR3 DNA sequence: TGTGCCAGCTCACCACCGAGCGATACGCAGTATTTT. The full variable domain, its missing parts supplied by reference TRBV18 and TRBJ2-3, is NAGVMQNPRHLVRRRGQEARLRCSPMKGHSHVYWYRQLPEEGLKFMVYLQKENIIDESGMPKERFSAEFPKEGPSILRIQQVVRGDSAAYFCASSPPSDTQYFGPGTRLTVL.

This clone was seen more than once but under ten times. The genes are TRBV29-1 and TRBJ2-5, with a tentative D call TRBD1 (5 bases). The CDR3 has 17 residues. Germline CDR1 is SQVTM and CDR2 is ANQGSEA. The V end lost 5 bases, the J end lost 2 bases, and 24 bases lay between the germline ends. The CDR3 sequence: CSVRIIGTGLPQETQYF. CDR3 coding DNA: TGCAGCGTTCGTATCATCGGTACAGGCCTACCTCAAGAGACCCAGTACTTC.

This clone turned up a few times. The V call is TRBV25-1, the J call TRBJ1-1; the D gene is possibly TRBD1 (5 bases). V lost 1 base and J 3 bases, leaving 15 bases between the germline ends. Germline V gene sequence: CDR1 MGHDK, CDR2 SYGVNS. The CDR3 is 16 amino acids. The chain's CDR3 is CASSELGAGSDTEAFF. DNA of the CDR3: TGTGCCAGCAGTGAATTAGGGGCAGGGTCTGACACTGAAGCTTTCTTT.

There are a few counts of this clone. V gene TRBV9 combines with J gene TRBJ2-3; D remains unclear. Germline assignment: CDR1 SGDLS and CDR2 YYNGEE. The germline V and J ends were trimmed by 1 base and 4 bases, with 7 bases remaining between them. This CDR3 comprises 13 residues. The CDR3 loop is CASSVSVADTQYF. The CDR3 DNA follows: TGTGCCAGCAGCGTATCTGTAGCAGATACGCAGTATTTT.

This clone was picked up a small number of times. This sequence joins TRBV5-1 and TRBJ1-2, with a weak D call TRBD1 (5 bases). V shed 4 bases and J shed 0 bases, with 13 bases lying between them. Germline CDR1 SGHRS, CDR2 YFSETQ. CDR3 size: 15 residues. This CDR3 is CASSIPGAANYGYTF. In DNA form, the CDR3 reads TGCGCCAGCAGCATCCCTGGGGCGGCTAACTATGGCTACACCTTC.

This chain connects TRBV29-1 to TRBJ2-3, with 12 bases matching TRBD1. CDR1 and CDR2 (germline): SQVTM, ANQGSEA. V dropped 7 bases and J dropped 7; count of bases not matched to a gene: 12. CDR3 length equals 15 residues. The CDR3 reads CSAGTGGERIYTQYF. The CDR3, as DNA: TGCAGCGCCGGGACAGGGGGCGAGAGGATCTATACGCAGTATTTT.

V and J are TRBV5-1 and TRBJ2-7; 10 bases align to TRBD1. V was clipped by 0 bases and J by 2 bases; unmatched bases: 5. CDR1 SGHRS and CDR2 YFSETQ come from the germline V gene. This CDR3 has 16 residues. The CDR3: CASSLVRDRGAYEQYF. As DNA, the CDR3 is TGCGCCAGCAGCTTGGTCCGGGACAGGGGTGCCTACGAGCAGTACTTC.

In its sample, this clone was seen a few times. The rearrangement links TRBV28 to TRBJ2-7; 7 nucleotides match TRBD1. This CDR3 is 13 amino acids long. Germline assignment: CDR1 MDHEN and CDR2 SYDVKM. J lost 3 bases, V lost 6 bases, and 5 bases had no gene match. In DNA form, the CDR3 reads TGTGCCAGCAGGCAGGGGGAGTACTACGAGCAGTACTTC. It encodes CASRQGEYYEQYF.

This clone was picked up a small number of times. The rearrangement joins TRBV6-1 to TRBJ2-4; 8 nucleotides line up with TRBD1. The germline V gene encodes CDR1 MNHNS and CDR2 SASEGT. Unmatched junction bases numbered 10, after V lost 4 bases and J lost 11 bases. This CDR3 is built from 14 residues. The CDR3, as DNA: TGTGCCAGCAGTGCAGGGACAGGAAAATCCCTTCAGTACTTC. It codes for CASSAGTGKSLQYF.

This chain joins TRBV6-1 and TRBJ1-1, with D perhaps matching TRBD1 (5 bases). Looked up from germline, CDR1 is MNHNS and CDR2 is SASEGT. V lost 6 bases, J lost 6 bases, and 11 bases lay in between. CDR3 length equals 12 residues. The CDR3 sequence is CASRGRTSEAFF. In DNA, the CDR3 is TGTGCCAGCAGGGGCAGGACATCTGAAGCTTTCTTT.

The chain joins TRBV28 to TRBJ2-1; maybe TRBD1 (5 bases). The CDR3 runs to 13 residues. V lost 8 bases and J lost 8, with 16 bases in between. Germline-derived CDR1 and CDR2 are MDHEN and SYDVKM. The CDR3 DNA is TGTGCCAGCCGCATACTCCAGGGCTATGAGCAGTTCTTC. Protein sequence: CASRILQGYEQFF.

This clone was seen once. V gene TRBV15 combines with J gene TRBJ1-2; 9 bases map to TRBD1. Germline CDR1 and CDR2: LNHNV and YYDKDF (reference sequence). The CDR3 is 14 residues long. V dropped 1 base and J dropped 3; count of bases not matched to a gene: 0. This CDR3 is CATSRGTGDYGYTF. The CDR3 bases are TGTGCCACCAGCAGAGGGACAGGGGACTATGGCTACACCTTC.

J is TRBJ1-2 and V is TRBV6-6; 12 positions agree with TRBD1. Germline V CDR1 and CDR2: MNHNY, SVGAGI (reference sequence). V was clipped by 8 bases and J by 4 bases; unmatched bases: 8. The CDR3 length is 15 residues. In nucleotides, the CDR3 is TGTGCCAGCGTTAGGGACAGGGGGCCATCCTATGGCTACACCTTC. Amino acids: CASVRDRGPSYGYTF.

The chain carries TRBV18 and TRBJ2-7, with D perhaps TRBD2 (5 bases). Per the germline V gene, CDR1 is KGHSH and CDR2 is LQKENI. The CDR3 is 14 residues long. Between the trimmed V and J ends, which lost 2 bases and 2 bases, there was a span of 10 bases. This CDR3 is CASSPMGAPYEQYF. The DNA of the CDR3 is TGTGCCAGCTCACCAATGGGAGCACCCTACGAGCAGTACTTC.

This clone has a handful of counts. The chain employs TRBV30 and TRBJ1-1, with 10 bases identical to TRBD1. Germline V gene lookup returns CDR1 GTSNPN and CDR2 SVGIG (reference sequence). V was pared by 7 bases and J by 5 bases, with 7 bases of the junction left unmatched. This CDR3 is built from 13 residues. CDR3 sequence: CASRGTGVTEAFF. For the CDR3, the DNA is TGTGCCTCTAGGGGGACAGGGGTAACTGAAGCTTTCTTT.

This clone showed up just a few times. The chain carries TRBV6-5 and TRBJ2-7, with TRBD2 identical over 9 bases. V shed 6 bases and J 2 bases; nucleotides not matched to a gene: 5. The CDR3 is made up of 14 amino acids. Germline V CDR1 and CDR2: MNHEY, SVGAGI. Here the CDR3 DNA reads TGTGCCAGCAGGCGACTAGCGGAGCCCTACGAGCAGTACTTC. Translation: CASRRLAEPYEQYF.

The chain has TRBV5-1 and TRBJ2-3, with TRBD2 identical over 9 bases. V trimming: 3 bases; J trimming: 0 bases; junction bases outside the gene matches: 8. Germline V gene sequence: CDR1 SGHRS, CDR2 YFSETQ. The CDR3 is made up of 17 amino acids. CDR3 region: CASSSGSGGMSTDTQYF. CDR3 DNA: TGCGCCAGCAGCTCCGGAAGCGGGGGGATGAGCACAGATACGCAGTATTTT.

CDR3 in amino acids: CASSNPGLAGDHEQYF. The CDR3 bases are TGTGCCAGCAGCAATCCGGGACTAGCGGGAGACCACGAGCAGTACTTC. This chain joins TRBV7-9 and TRBJ2-7; 14 bases are a match to TRBD2. The CDR3 is 16 amino acids. The germline V gene has CDR1 SEHNR and CDR2 FQNEAQ (reference sequence). V trimming: 5 bases; J trimming: 5 bases; junction bases outside the gene matches: 8.